These 30 T cell receptor beta chains originate from one sample sequenced in a study of cytomegalovirus exposure and HLA in healthy donors. The PCR had 60 Vbeta and 13 Jbeta primers. This table comes from immunoSEQ multiplex PCR, and its TCRdb copy is limited to in-frame clones, with some not included. The table shows some 170,000 clones, with approximately 81% occurring only once. Sequenced sample: PBMCs. The origin of the receptors is a woman in her twenties or thirties in good health and CMV-seronegative.

The V call is TRBV7-2, the J call TRBJ1-4; no clear D. CDR3 length: 14 amino acids. The germline gives CDR1 SGHTA, CDR2 FQGNSA. Deletions cut 5 bases from V and 8 bases from J, with 15 bases between. CDR3 protein: CASSPQRAGEKLFF. The CDR3 region has the DNA TGTGCCAGCAGCCCCCAGAGGGCCGGGGAAAAACTGTTTTTT.

This chain joins TRBV7-6 and TRBJ2-2; TRBD1 aligns across 10 bases. CDR3 size: 16 residues. CDR1 is SGHVS, CDR2 FNYEAQ, per germline. V lost 1 base, J lost 6 bases, and 5 bases stayed unmatched. CDR3 sequence reads: CASSLVRGQGAGELFF. In DNA form, the CDR3 reads TGTGCCAGCAGCTTAGTTCGCGGACAGGGGGCCGGGGAGCTGTTTTTT.

The V call is TRBV5-8, the J call TRBJ2-1, with 7 positions matching TRBD1. CDR3 length: 14 residues. CDR1 and CDR2 from the germline V gene are SGHTS and YDEGEE. Trimming at V came to 3 bases and at J to 7 bases, leaving 7 bases not matched to a gene. This chain's CDR3 is CASSYWKGANEQFF. The CDR3 DNA reads TGTGCCAGCAGCTACTGGAAGGGGGCAAATGAGCAGTTCTTC.

The chain joins TRBV5-1 to TRBJ2-7; TRBD1 matches 7 bases. CDR3 length equals 15 residues. The germline gives CDR1 SGHRS, CDR2 YFSETQ. The junction had 8 bases not matched to a gene; V was cut back by 2 bases and J by 3 bases. The CDR3 protein is CASSLVVAGGYEQYF. The DNA for the CDR3 is TGCGCCAGCAGCTTAGTTGTGGCAGGGGGCTACGAGCAGTACTTC.

The genes are TRBV30 and TRBJ2-1; D unresolved. Germline-derived CDR1 and CDR2 are GTSNPN and SVGIG (reference sequence). Trimming removed 1 base at V and 3 bases at J, with 16 bases between. This CDR3 is built from 16 residues. CDR3 region: CAWSAPFVVGYNEQFF. The DNA of the CDR3 is TGTGCCTGGAGTGCCCCTTTCGTAGTCGGCTACAATGAGCAGTTCTTC.

This rearrangement joins TRBV19 to TRBJ2-3; 7 nucleotides agree with TRBD1. Germline CDR1 reads LNHDA; CDR2 reads SQIVND (reference sequence). The ends lost 5 bases at V and 0 bases at J; junction bases unmatched: 14. The CDR3 totals 18 residues. CDR3 sequence (DNA): TGTGCCAGTAGTTCAGGGGACAGTTTTGCAACTAGCACAGATACGCAGTATTTT. Translating gives CASSSGDSFATSTDTQYF.

V is TRBV27 and J is TRBJ2-2; 7 nucleotides match TRBD2. V was pared by 3 bases and J by 4 bases, with 11 bases of the junction left unmatched. This CDR3 comprises 17 residues. The germline CDR1 and CDR2 sequences are MNHEY and SMNVEV (reference sequence). CDR3 DNA: TGTGCCAGCAGTTTTCGTACAGCCTGGGAGGGCACCGGGGAGCTGTTTTTT. Protein product: CASSFRTAWEGTGELFF.

The chain recombines TRBV28 with TRBJ2-7, with D perhaps matching TRBD1 (5 bases). CDR1 is MDHEN, CDR2 SYDVKM, per germline. V was trimmed by 5 bases and J by 2 bases, leaving 13 bases between them. The CDR3 contains 14 residues. The CDR3 DNA reads TGTGCCAGCAGTACAGGCCGAAAAGCCTACGAGCAGTACTTC. Translated, it gives CASSTGRKAYEQYF.

CDR3 DNA: TGTGCCAGCAGCCCCCTAGGGGGAATCGGAAACATTCAGTACTTC. Its translation: CASSPLGGIGNIQYF. The chain carries TRBV7-9 and TRBJ2-4, with TRBD1 as a possible D gene (6 bases). CDR3 length: 15 residues. Trimming cost V 5 bases and J 6 bases, with 17 bases left between them. CDR1 and CDR2 from the germline V gene are SEHNR and FQNEAQ (reference sequence).

The genes are TRBV19 and TRBJ2-7; TRBD1 agrees at 8 bases. Germline V gives CDR1 LNHDA, CDR2 SQIVND (reference sequence). With V trimmed by 6 bases and J by 2 bases, 9 bases remained unmatched. This CDR3 has 15 residues. The CDR3: CASSDSGGSAYEQYF. CDR3 nucleotides: TGTGCCAGTAGCGACTCAGGGGGCTCGGCCTACGAGCAGTACTTC.

This sequence joins TRBV7-9 and TRBJ1-1, with D possibly TRBD1 on 6 matching bases. CDR3 length: 15 residues. Germline V gene lookup returns CDR1 SEHNR and CDR2 FQNEAQ (reference sequence). Trimming left V 5 bases short and J 3 bases short, with 16 bases between. CDR3 protein: CASSVQGAFYTEAFF. The CDR3, as DNA: TGTGCCAGCAGCGTACAGGGAGCTTTCTACACTGAAGCTTTCTTT.

The rearrangement links TRBV9 to TRBJ1-1; the match to TRBD1 covers 8 bases. Germline values: CDR1 SGDLS, CDR2 YYNGEE. The CDR3 covers 14 residues. V gave up 0 bases and J gave up 8 bases; unmatched junction bases: 6. The CDR3 DNA is TGTGCCAGCAGCGTAGCCCCGACAGGGGAGGAAGCTTTCTTT. This translates into CASSVAPTGEEAFF. Together with reference TRBV9 and TRBJ1-1, the CDR3 gives the full variable domain: DSGVTQTPKHLITATGQRVTLRCSPRSGDLSVYWYQQSLDQGLQFLIQYYNGEERAKGNILERFSAQQFPDLHSELNLSSLELGDSALYFCASSVAPTGEEAFFGQGTRLTVV.

The chain is built from TRBV9 and TRBJ2-3, with a tentative D call TRBD2 (6 bases). The V gene lost 1 base and the J gene lost 4 bases, with 13 bases spanning the gap. Germline lookup yields CDR1 SGDLS and CDR2 YYNGEE. The CDR3 spans 15 residues. DNA of the CDR3: TGTGCCAGCAGCGTAACGGGGGTCCCCTCAGATACGCAGTATTTT. Protein product: CASSVTGVPSDTQYF.

The V gene is TRBV27, the J gene TRBJ2-5; 10 nucleotides match TRBD2. The CDR3 loop spans 14 amino acids. After removal of 8 bases from V and 5 bases from J, the junction contained 8 bases not matched to a gene. Germline V gene data show CDR1 as MNHEY and CDR2 as SMNVEV (reference sequence). The CDR3 spells CASSSSGSSETQYF. The DNA of the CDR3 is TGTGCCAGCTCTTCTAGCGGGAGTTCTGAGACCCAGTACTTC.

This clone has more than one count but fewer than ten. The chain employs TRBV7-2 and TRBJ2-1; the D gene is possibly TRBD1 (6 bases). The length of the CDR3 is 14 residues. Trimming stripped 2 bases from V and 6 bases from J, with 11 bases between. Germline loops: CDR1 SGHTA, CDR2 FQGNSA. CDR3 loop: CASSLLGAANEQFF. CDR3 sequence (DNA): TGTGCCAGCAGCTTATTGGGGGCCGCCAATGAGCAGTTCTTC.

Comment on this clone: The junction departs from the called germline gene at one end, perhaps through a read error. CDR3 in amino acids: CSSSLAGTENSPLHF. The CDR3 DNA sequence: TGTTCCAGCAGCTTAGCCGGTACCGAAAATTCACCCCTCCACTTT. V usage is TRBV7-9 and J usage is TRBJ1-6; D gene uncertain. Germline CDR1 and CDR2: SEHNR and FQNEAQ (reference sequence). The CDR3 length is 15 residues.

This chain joins TRBV9 and TRBJ2-1; 13 nucleotides match TRBD2. V lost 2 bases, J lost 7 bases, and 6 bases stayed unmatched. This CDR3 comprises 16 residues. CDR1 SGDLS and CDR2 YYNGEE come from the germline V gene. CDR3 region: CASSVGTSGIVNEQFF. Written as DNA, the CDR3 is TGTGCCAGCAGCGTGGGGACTAGCGGGATTGTTAATGAGCAGTTCTTC.

Comments on this clone: Other DNA sequences in the same sample also yield this CDR3. The chain recombines TRBV28 with TRBJ2-7; 9 bases fit TRBD1. J lost 2 bases, V lost 6 bases, and 2 bases had no gene match. CDR3 length: 13 amino acids. Germline V CDR1 and CDR2: MDHEN, SYDVKM. This chain's CDR3 is CASRGQGPYEQYF. CDR3 sequence (DNA): TGTGCCAGCAGGGGACAGGGACCCTACGAGCAGTACTTC.

V gene TRBV4-1 combines with J gene TRBJ1-5; the match to TRBD1 covers 7 bases. V was clipped by 2 bases and J by 3 bases; unmatched bases: 10. Germline V gene lookup returns CDR1 MGHRA and CDR2 YSYEKL. The CDR3 runs to 17 residues. Here the CDR3 reads CASSQPFRQGYNQPQHF. CDR3 in DNA: TGCGCCAGCAGCCAACCCTTTCGACAGGGATACAATCAGCCCCAGCATTTT.

Written as DNA, the CDR3 is TGTGCCAGCAGCCCCTTCACGGGACTAGACACCGGGGAGCTGTTTTTT. It encodes CASSPFTGLDTGELFF. V usage is TRBV4-2 and J usage is TRBJ2-2; 8 bases are a match to TRBD2. The germline CDR1 and CDR2 sequences are LGHNA and YNFKEQ. CDR3 size: 16 residues. V shed 4 bases and J 3 bases; nucleotides not matched to a gene: 7.

The rearrangement uses TRBV11-2 and TRBJ2-7; D unresolved. Germline CDR1 reads SGHAT; CDR2 reads FQNNGV. V was trimmed by 0 bases and J by 2 bases, leaving 11 bases between them. This CDR3 comprises 15 residues. The CDR3 reads CASSLESSLAYEQYF. The CDR3 DNA reads as TGTGCCAGCAGCTTAGAATCGAGTCTTGCCTACGAGCAGTACTTC.

The chain employs TRBV28 and TRBJ1-1, with D perhaps TRBD1 (5 bases). The CDR3 extends over 15 amino acids. Trimming took 7 bases from V and 4 from J, leaving 19 bases between them. The V gene's germline CDR1 is MDHEN and CDR2 SYDVKM. Here the CDR3 DNA reads TGTGCCAGCACCGGTGGTGGGGCTTCGGCCACTGAAGCTTTCTTT. This sequence encodes CASTGGGASATEAFF.

This clone was observed a single time. The V and J genes are TRBV5-1 and TRBJ2-7; D uncertain. Per the germline V gene, CDR1 is SGHRS and CDR2 is YFSETQ. With 2 bases removed from V and 5 bases from J, the gap between germline ends came to 11 bases. The CDR3 extends over 13 amino acids. The CDR3 sequence is CASSFQVGNEQYF. DNA for the CDR3: TGCGCCAGCAGCTTTCAGGTGGGTAACGAGCAGTACTTC.

The rearrangement links TRBV18 to TRBJ2-2; D is possibly TRBD1 (5 bases). V lost 5 bases and J 2 bases, leaving 12 bases between the germline ends. The CDR3 covers 15 residues. Per the germline V gene, CDR1 is KGHSH and CDR2 is LQKENI. CDR3 loop: CASSFGRGNTGELFF. In DNA, the CDR3 is TGTGCCAGCTCATTCGGAAGGGGCAACACCGGGGAGCTGTTTTTT.

This rearrangement joins TRBV6-1 to TRBJ1-1, with a possible D match to TRBD1 (6 bases). CDR1 MNHNS and CDR2 SASEGT come from the germline V gene. Trimming removed 3 bases at V and 0 bases at J, with 11 bases between. The CDR3 consists of 15 residues. The CDR3 loop reads CASSESQGMNTEAFF. The CDR3 DNA sequence: TGTGCCAGCAGTGAGTCCCAGGGGATGAACACTGAAGCTTTCTTT.

J is TRBJ1-5 and V is TRBV7-9; D might be TRBD1 (5 bases). V dropped 1 base and J dropped 1 base, with 8 bases sitting between them. This CDR3 is built from 15 residues. CDR1 is SEHNR, CDR2 FQNEAQ, per germline (reference sequence). Here the CDR3 reads CASSLGTSSNQPQHF. DNA of the CDR3: TGTGCCAGCAGCTTAGGGACATCGAGCAATCAGCCCCAGCATTTT. The full variable domain, with the rest looked up from reference TRBV7-9 and TRBJ1-5, is DTGVSQNPRHKITKRGQNVTFRCDPISEHNRLYWYRQTLGQGPEFLTYFQNEAQLEKSRLLSDRFSAERPKGSFSTLEIQRTEQGDSAMYLCASSLGTSSNQPQHFGDGTRLSIL.

The chain joins TRBV29-1 to TRBJ2-7, with D maybe TRBD2 (6 bases). The germline V gene encodes CDR1 SQVTM and CDR2 ANQGSEA. The CDR3 runs to 15 residues. Trimming took 4 bases from V and 5 from J, leaving 21 bases between them. The CDR3 loop is CSVAGFRGGGHEQYF. The CDR3 coding sequence is TGCAGCGTTGCGGGGTTCCGGGGAGGCGGTCACGAGCAGTACTTC.

This clone was seen only once. This rearrangement joins TRBV11-2 to TRBJ2-7, with 7 nucleotides matching TRBD1. The length of the CDR3 is 15 residues. J gave up 6 bases and V 4 bases, and 12 bases lay outside the gene matches. CDR1 is SGHAT and CDR2 is FQNNGV in the germline V gene. Written as DNA, the CDR3 is TGTGCCAGCAGCTCCCCCGAGACAGGGTCGGGCGAGCAGTACTTC. Translation: CASSSPETGSGEQYF. Full variable domain (outside the CDR3, taken from reference TRBV11-2 and TRBJ2-7): EAGVAQSPRYKIIEKRQSVAFWCNPISGHATLYWYQQILGQGPKLLIQFQNNGVVDDSQLPKDRFSAERLKGVDSTLKIQPAKLEDSAVYLCASSSPETGSGEQYFGPGTRLTVT.

The chain recombines TRBV28 with TRBJ1-1; 10 bases agree with TRBD1. The CDR3 contains 14 residues. V shed 9 bases and J 4 bases; nucleotides not matched to a gene: 8. Germline CDR1 reads MDHEN; CDR2 reads SYDVKM. CDR3 sequence: CASIGTGDGTEAFF. The CDR3 nucleotides read TGTGCCAGTATTGGGACAGGGGACGGCACTGAAGCTTTCTTT.

CDR3 nucleotide sequence: TGTGCCAGTAGTCCAGCTACAGGGCGTGGAAACACCATATATTTT. Its protein product is CASSPATGRGNTIYF. This chain connects TRBV19 to TRBJ1-3, with D possibly TRBD1 on 6 matching bases. The CDR3 contains 15 residues. V lost 5 bases and J 3 bases, leaving 14 bases between the germline ends. Germline CDR1 LNHDA, CDR2 SQIVND (reference sequence).